The entry below describes one T cell receptor beta chain. One end of the junction is discordant with germline, which a read error may explain. This sample was taken from a study of response to subunit inactivated influenza vaccine. The CDR3 loop spans 15 amino acids. The germline V gene encodes CDR1 SGHTA and CDR2 FQGNSA. One entry per CDR3 protein results from TCRdb running MiXCR on the RT-PCR reads. This sample has roughly 180,000 distinct CDR3 sequences; around a tenth occur once, and the top ten carry 11%. The chain links TRBV7-2 to TRBJ2-3, with 12 bases aligning to TRBD1. This TCR was recovered from a man aged 45-60 years who received an inactivated influenza vaccine. The sample here was non-naive T cells sorted from PBMCs, taken on the day of vaccination. The CDR3 region has the DNA TGTGCCAGCAACGAGGGGACAGGGGGCACCGATACGCAGTATTTT. Its translation is CASNEGTGGTDTQYF.